The 2 T cell receptor beta chains below were found in one sample sequenced in a study of blood T cell repertoires in COVID-19. Assay used: immunoSEQ multiplex PCR; TCRdb lists only in-frame clones, some missing. The sample holds about 120,000 clones; around 87% are singletons and the top ten take just under 30%. Sequenced input: peripheral blood. Receptors originate from a woman aged 70-85 years with acute or convalescent COVID-19.

The chain carries TRBV6-5 and TRBJ1-6, with 8 bases that match TRBD1. Germline lookup yields CDR1 MNHEY and CDR2 SVGAGI. This CDR3 is built from 15 residues. Trimming at V came to 2 bases and at J to 9 bases, leaving 6 bases not matched to a gene. Written as DNA, the CDR3 is TGTGCCAGCAGTTACAGAGGACAGGGTGGTTCACCCCTCCACTTT. Translated, it gives CASSYRGQGGSPLHF.

This rearrangement joins TRBV11-3 to TRBJ1-4; the D is unclear. Germline V CDR1 and CDR2: SGHNT, YENEEA. V lost 2 bases and J lost 7, with 14 bases in between. The CDR3 spans 15 residues. CDR3 sequence (DNA): TGTGCCAGCAGCTTAAATCTGGGGAGGAGTGAAAAACTGTTTTTT. It specifies CASSLNLGRSEKLFF.